This T cell receptor beta chain derives from a study of blood T cell repertoires in COVID-19. Study summary: Sources were T cells, B-cell-depleted T cells, or PBMCs; the material itself was cDNA or gDNA.

Original processing methods: Reference gene primer amplification gave nucleated cell count estimates. Data came from immunoSEQ multiplex PCR; TCRdb stores just in-frame clones and leaves some out. The DNA was the basis for D and trimming; V, J and clone size are from that table. The table includes approximately 150,000 clones, more than 75% detected once. The germline V gene encodes CDR1 SEHNR and CDR2 FQNEAQ (reference sequence). Trimming stripped 5 bases from V and 0 bases from J, with 5 bases between. This CDR3 is built from 14 residues. On this clone: Other nucleotide sequences from this sample produce the same CDR3.

The chain recombines TRBV7-9 with TRBJ2-6; D is unclear. The sequencing sample was made of peripheral blood. This receptor was identified in a man aged 50-60 years who had recovered from COVID-19. The CDR3 loop is CASSLYSGANVLTF. The CDR3 DNA follows: TGTGCCAGCAGCCTATACTCTGGGGCCAACGTCCTGACTTTC.